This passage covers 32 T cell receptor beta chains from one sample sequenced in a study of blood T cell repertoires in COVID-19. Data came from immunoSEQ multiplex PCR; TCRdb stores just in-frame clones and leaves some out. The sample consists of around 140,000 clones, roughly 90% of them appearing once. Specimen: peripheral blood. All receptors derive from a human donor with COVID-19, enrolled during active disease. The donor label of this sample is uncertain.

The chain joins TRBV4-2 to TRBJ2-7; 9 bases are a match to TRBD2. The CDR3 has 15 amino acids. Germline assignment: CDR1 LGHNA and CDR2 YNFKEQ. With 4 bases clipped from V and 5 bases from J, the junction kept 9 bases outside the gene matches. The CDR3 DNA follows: TGTGCCAGCAGCCTTTTAGCGGGGGAATTCCACGAGCAGTACTTC. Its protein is CASSLLAGEFHEQYF.

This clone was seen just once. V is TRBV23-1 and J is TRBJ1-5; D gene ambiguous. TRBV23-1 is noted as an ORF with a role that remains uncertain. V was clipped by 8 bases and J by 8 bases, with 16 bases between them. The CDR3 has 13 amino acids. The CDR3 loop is CASRQPESKPQHF. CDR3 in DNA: TGCGCCAGCCGCCAACCCGAATCTAAGCCCCAGCATTTT.

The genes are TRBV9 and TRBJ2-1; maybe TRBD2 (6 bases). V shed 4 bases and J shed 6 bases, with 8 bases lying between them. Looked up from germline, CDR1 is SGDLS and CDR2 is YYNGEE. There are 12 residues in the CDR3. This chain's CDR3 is CASSSTSNEQFF. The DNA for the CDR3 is TGTGCCAGCAGCTCGACTAGCAATGAGCAGTTCTTC.

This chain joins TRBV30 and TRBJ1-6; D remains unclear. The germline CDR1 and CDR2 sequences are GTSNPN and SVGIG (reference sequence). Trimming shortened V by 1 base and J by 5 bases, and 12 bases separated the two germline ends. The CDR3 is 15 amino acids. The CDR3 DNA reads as TGTGCCTGGAGTGCGGAAACAGCCGATAATTCACCCCTCCACTTT. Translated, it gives CAWSAETADNSPLHF.

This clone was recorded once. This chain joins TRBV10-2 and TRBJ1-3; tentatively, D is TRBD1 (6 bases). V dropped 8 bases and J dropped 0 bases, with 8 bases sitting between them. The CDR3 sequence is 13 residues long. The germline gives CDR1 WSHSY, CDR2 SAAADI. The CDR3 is CASGQSSGNTIYF. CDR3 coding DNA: TGCGCCAGCGGACAGAGCTCTGGAAACACCATATATTTT.

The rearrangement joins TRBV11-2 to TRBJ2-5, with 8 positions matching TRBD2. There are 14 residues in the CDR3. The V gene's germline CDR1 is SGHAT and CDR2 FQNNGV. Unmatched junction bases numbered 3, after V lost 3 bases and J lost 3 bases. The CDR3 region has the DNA TGTGCCAGCAGCTTCACTAGCGGTGAAGAGACCCAGTACTTC. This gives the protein CASSFTSGEETQYF.

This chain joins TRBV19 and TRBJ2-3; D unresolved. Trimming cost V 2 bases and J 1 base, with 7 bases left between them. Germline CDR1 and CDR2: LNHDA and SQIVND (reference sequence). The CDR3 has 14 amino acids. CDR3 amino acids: CASSIRRGTDTQYF. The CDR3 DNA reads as TGTGCCAGTAGTATAAGGAGAGGCACAGATACGCAGTATTTT.

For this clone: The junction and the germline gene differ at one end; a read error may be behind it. Written as DNA, the CDR3 is TGCGCCAGCAGCTTGGCCAGTGGGAGGGTTGTCTTC. Its protein is CASSLASGRVVF. The gene calls are TRBV5-1 and TRBJ1-2; no reliable D call. This CDR3 is 12 amino acids long. The germline CDR1 and CDR2 sequences are SGHRS and YFSETQ. The full variable domain, rest sourced from reference TRBV5-1 and TRBJ1-2, is KAGVTQTPRYLIKTRGQQVTLSCSPISGHRSVSWYQQTPGQGLQFLFEYFSETQRNKGNFPGRFSGRQFSNSRSEMNVSTLELGDSALYLCASSLASGRVVFGSGTRLTVV.

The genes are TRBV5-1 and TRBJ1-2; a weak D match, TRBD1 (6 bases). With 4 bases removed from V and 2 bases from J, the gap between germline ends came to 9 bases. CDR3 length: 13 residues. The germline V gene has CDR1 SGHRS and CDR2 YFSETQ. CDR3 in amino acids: CASSPTGNYGYTF. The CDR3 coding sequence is TGCGCCAGCAGCCCGACAGGAAACTATGGCTACACCTTC.

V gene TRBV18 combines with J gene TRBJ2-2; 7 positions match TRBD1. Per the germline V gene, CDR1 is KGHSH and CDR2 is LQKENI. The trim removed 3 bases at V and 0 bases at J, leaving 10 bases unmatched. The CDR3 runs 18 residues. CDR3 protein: CASSPETGNIANTGELFF. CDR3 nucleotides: TGTGCCAGCTCACCCGAGACAGGGAACATCGCGAACACCGGGGAGCTGTTTTTT.

The chain's CDR3 is CASSRRVSGNTIYF. CDR3 nucleotides: TGTGCCAGCAGTCGGCGGGTTTCTGGAAACACCATATATTTT. V and J are TRBV2 and TRBJ1-3; D gene ambiguous. This CDR3 comprises 14 residues. Trimming removed 5 bases at V and 1 base at J, with 9 bases between. Germline V gene lookup returns CDR1 SNHLY and CDR2 FYNNEI.

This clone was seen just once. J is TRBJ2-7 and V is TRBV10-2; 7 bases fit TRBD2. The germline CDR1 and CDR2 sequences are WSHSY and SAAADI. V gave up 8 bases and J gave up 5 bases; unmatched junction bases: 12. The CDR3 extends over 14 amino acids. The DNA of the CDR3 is TGCGCCAGCTCCCCAGCCGGGGGGAAGGACGAGCAGTACTTC. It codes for CASSPAGGKDEQYF.

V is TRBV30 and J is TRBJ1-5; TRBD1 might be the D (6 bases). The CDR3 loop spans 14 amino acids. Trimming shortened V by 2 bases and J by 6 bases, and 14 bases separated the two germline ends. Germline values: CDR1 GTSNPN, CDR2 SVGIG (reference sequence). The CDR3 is CAWSQTGRGQPQHF. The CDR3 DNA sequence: TGTGCCTGGAGTCAGACAGGCAGGGGTCAGCCCCAGCATTTT.

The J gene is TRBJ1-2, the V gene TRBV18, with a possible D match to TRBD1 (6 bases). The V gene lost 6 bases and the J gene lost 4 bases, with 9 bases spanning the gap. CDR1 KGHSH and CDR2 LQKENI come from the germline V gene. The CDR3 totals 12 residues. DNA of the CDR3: TGTGCCAGCTCCCCGGACAGCTATGGCTACACCTTC. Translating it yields CASSPDSYGYTF.

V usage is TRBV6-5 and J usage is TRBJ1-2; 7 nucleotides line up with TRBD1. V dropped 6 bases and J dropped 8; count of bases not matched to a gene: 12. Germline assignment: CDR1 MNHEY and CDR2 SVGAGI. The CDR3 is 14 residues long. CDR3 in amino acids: CASRDGTGVWGYTF. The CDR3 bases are TGTGCCAGCAGAGACGGAACAGGGGTATGGGGCTACACCTTC.

The CDR3 sequence: CASSRTGLGYSPPHF. CDR3 nucleotide sequence: TGTGCCAGCAGCAGGACAGGGTTAGGGTATTCACCCCCCCACTTT. The chain is built from TRBV21-1 and TRBJ1-6; the D segment call TRBD1 is taken from the table without a DNA check. TRBV21-1 represents a pseudogene. The CDR3 length is 15 residues.

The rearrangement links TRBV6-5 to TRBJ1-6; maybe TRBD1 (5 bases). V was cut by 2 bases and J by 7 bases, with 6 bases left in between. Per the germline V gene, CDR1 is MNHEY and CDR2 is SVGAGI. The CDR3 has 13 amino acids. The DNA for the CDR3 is TGTGCCAGCAGTTACCAGGGAAATTCACCCCTCCACTTT. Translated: CASSYQGNSPLHF.

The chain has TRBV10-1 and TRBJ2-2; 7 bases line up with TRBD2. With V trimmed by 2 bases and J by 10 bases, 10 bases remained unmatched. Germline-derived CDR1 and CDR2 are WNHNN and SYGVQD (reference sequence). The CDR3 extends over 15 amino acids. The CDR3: CASSEGTTRVEELFF. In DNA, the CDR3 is TGCGCCAGCAGTGAGGGGACTACTCGGGTCGAGGAGCTGTTTTTT.

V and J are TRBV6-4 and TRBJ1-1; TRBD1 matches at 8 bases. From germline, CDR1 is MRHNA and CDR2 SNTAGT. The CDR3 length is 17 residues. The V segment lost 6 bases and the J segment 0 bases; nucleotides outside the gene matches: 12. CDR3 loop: CASRRDHQGAVNTEAFF. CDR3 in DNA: TGTGCCAGCAGGAGGGACCACCAGGGGGCTGTGAACACTGAAGCTTTCTTT.

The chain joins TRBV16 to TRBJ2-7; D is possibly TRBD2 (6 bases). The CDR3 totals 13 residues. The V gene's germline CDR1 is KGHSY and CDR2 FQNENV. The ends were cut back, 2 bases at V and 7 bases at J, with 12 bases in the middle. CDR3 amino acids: CASSQRGSGEQYF. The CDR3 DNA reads TGTGCCAGCAGCCAACGGGGGTCGGGTGAGCAGTACTTC.

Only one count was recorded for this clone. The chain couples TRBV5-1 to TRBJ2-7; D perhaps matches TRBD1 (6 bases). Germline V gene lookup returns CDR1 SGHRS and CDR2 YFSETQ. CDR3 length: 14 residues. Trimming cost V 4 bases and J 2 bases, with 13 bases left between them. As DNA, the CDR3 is TGCGCCAGCAGCGATCGAACAGGGCCCTACGAGCAGTACTTC. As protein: CASSDRTGPYEQYF.

The CDR3 sequence: CASSSPPSFSYGYTF. The CDR3 DNA follows: TGTGCCAGCAGCTCCCCTCCCTCTTTTAGCTATGGCTACACCTTC. The chain couples TRBV7-2 to TRBJ1-2; D is uncertain. The V gene's germline CDR1 is SGHTA and CDR2 FQGNSA. The CDR3 is 15 amino acids. V lost 4 bases to trimming and J lost 4 bases, with 16 bases between them.

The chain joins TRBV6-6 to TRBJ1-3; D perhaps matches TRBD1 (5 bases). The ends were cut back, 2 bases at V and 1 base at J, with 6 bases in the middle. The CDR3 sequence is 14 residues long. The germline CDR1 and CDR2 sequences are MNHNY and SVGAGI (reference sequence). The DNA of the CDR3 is TGTGCCAGCAGTTACCGGGGGTCTGGAAACACCATATATTTT. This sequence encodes CASSYRGSGNTIYF.

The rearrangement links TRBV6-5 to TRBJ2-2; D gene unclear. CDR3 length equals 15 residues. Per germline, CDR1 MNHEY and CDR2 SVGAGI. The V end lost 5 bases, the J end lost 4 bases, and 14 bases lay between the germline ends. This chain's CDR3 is CASSPFSVSTGELFF. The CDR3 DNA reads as TGTGCCAGCAGTCCTTTCAGTGTTTCCACCGGGGAGCTGTTTTTT.

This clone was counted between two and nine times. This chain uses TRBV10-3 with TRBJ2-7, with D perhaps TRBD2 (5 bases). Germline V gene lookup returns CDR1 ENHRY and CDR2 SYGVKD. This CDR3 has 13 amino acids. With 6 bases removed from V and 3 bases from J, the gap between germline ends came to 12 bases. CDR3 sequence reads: CAISEGGNYEQYF. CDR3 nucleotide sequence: TGTGCCATCAGCGAAGGAGGCAACTACGAGCAGTACTTC.

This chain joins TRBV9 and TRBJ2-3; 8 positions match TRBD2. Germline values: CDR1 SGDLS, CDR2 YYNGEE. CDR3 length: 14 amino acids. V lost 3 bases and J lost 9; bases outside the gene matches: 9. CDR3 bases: TGTGCCAGCAGCGAAGGGGGACTAGGTGAGACGCAGTATTTT. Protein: CASSEGGLGETQYF.

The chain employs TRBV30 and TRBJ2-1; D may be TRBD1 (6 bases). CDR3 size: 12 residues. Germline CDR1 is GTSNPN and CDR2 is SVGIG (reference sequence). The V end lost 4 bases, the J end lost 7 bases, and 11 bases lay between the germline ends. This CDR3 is CAWNRVGNEQFF. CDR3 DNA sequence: TGTGCCTGGAACAGGGTGGGAAATGAGCAGTTCTTC.

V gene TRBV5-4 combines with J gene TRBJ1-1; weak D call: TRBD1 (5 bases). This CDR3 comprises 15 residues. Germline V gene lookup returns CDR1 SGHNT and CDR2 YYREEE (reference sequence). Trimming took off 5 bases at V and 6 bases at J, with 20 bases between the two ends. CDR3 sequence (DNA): TGTGCCAGCAGTCCGCCGGGCCCAGGGAGGGCTGAAGCTTTCTTT. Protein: CASSPPGPGRAEAFF. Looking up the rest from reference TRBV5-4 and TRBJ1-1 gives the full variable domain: ETGVTQSPTHLIKTRGQQVTLRCSSQSGHNTVSWYQQALGQGPQFIFQYYREEENGRGNFPPRFSGLQFPNYSSELNVNALELDDSALYLCASSPPGPGRAEAFFGQGTRLTVV.

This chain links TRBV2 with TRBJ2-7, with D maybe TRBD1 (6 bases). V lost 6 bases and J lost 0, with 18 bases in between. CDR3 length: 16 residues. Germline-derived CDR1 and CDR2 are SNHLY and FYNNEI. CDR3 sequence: CASSPLGAATSYEQYF. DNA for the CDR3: TGTGCCAGCAGCCCCCTGGGGGCAGCAACCTCCTACGAGCAGTACTTC. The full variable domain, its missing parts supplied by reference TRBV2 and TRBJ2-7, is EPEVTQTPSHQVTQMGQEVILRCVPISNHLYFYWYRQILGQKVEFLVSFYNNEISEKSEIFDDQFSVERPDGSNFTLKIRSTKLEDSAMYFCASSPLGAATSYEQYFGPGTRLTVT.

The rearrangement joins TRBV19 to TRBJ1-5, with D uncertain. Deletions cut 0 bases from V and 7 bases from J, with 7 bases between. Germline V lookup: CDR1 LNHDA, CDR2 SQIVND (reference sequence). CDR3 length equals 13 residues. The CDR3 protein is CASSIEEQQPQHF. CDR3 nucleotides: TGTGCCAGTAGTATAGAGGAGCAACAGCCCCAGCATTTT. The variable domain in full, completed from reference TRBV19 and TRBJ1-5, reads DGGITQSPKYLFRKEGQNVTLSCEQNLNHDAMYWYRQDPGQGLRLIYYSQIVNDFQKGDIAEGYSVSREKKESFPLTVTSAQKNPTAFYLCASSIEEQQPQHFGDGTRLSIL.

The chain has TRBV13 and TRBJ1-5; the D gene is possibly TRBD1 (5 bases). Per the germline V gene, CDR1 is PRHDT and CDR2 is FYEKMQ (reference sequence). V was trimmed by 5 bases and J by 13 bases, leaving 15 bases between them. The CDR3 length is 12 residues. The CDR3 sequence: CASSVGRRQQHF. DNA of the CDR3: TGTGCCAGCAGCGTGGGGCGGCGGCAGCAGCATTTT.

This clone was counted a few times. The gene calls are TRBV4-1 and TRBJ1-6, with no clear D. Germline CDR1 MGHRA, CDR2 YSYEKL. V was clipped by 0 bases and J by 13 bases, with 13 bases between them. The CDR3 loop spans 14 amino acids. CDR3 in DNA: TGCGCCAGCAGCCAAGATGCCAGGAAAATTCCCCTCCACTTT. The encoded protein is CASSQDARKIPLHF.